This entry lists 16 T cell receptor beta chains sequenced from one sample in a study of response to subunit inactivated influenza vaccine. TCRdb used MiXCR to reprocess the RT-PCR reads, holding one entry per CDR3 protein. In the table there are 800,000 to 1,000,000 distinct CDR3 sequences, about 20% of which are singletons. The source material was PBMCs from blood, sampled 5 days after vaccination. These receptors all stem from a man between 45 and 60 years old who received an inactivated influenza vaccine.

The chain combines TRBV20-1 with TRBJ2-1, with 11 positions matching TRBD2. The length of the CDR3 is 15 residues. Losses at the gene ends were 3 bases for V and 7 bases for J; bases not matched to a gene: 8. Germline V gene lookup returns CDR1 DFQATT and CDR2 SNEGSKA (reference sequence). The CDR3 protein is CSARPLAGGLNEQFF. The CDR3 DNA is TGCAGTGCTAGGCCCCTAGCGGGGGGTCTAAATGAGCAGTTCTTC.

This clonotype was recorded only once. Here the CDR3 DNA reads TGTGCCAGCACCCCGGGACAGGGGGCTTCTGGGGCCAACGTCCTGACTTTC. As protein: CASTPGQGASGANVLTF. This chain connects TRBV6-2 or TRBV6-3 to TRBJ2-6, with 12 nucleotides matching TRBD1. The CDR3 is 17 amino acids. In germline, CDR1 is MNHEY, CDR2 SVGEGT. The J segment lost 1 base and the V segment lost 7 bases, leaving 5 bases of the junction unmatched.

Here the CDR3 reads CASSQGDRLTYEQYF. The CDR3 DNA follows: TGTGCCAGCAGCCAAGGGGACAGACTAACCTACGAGCAGTACTTC. The genes are TRBV14 and TRBJ2-7, with TRBD1 matching 7 bases. J lost 2 bases, V lost 1 base, and 5 bases had no gene match. The CDR3 extends over 15 amino acids. In germline, CDR1 is SGHDN, CDR2 FVKESK.

The chain couples TRBV11-2 to TRBJ1-1; D remains unclear. V was clipped by 4 bases and J by 5 bases, with 20 bases between them. The CDR3 sequence is 16 residues long. Germline lookup yields CDR1 SGHAT and CDR2 FQNNGV. The CDR3 region is CASSSYPRWEGTEAFF. The CDR3 DNA sequence: TGTGCCAGCAGCTCTTATCCCCGGTGGGAAGGAACTGAAGCTTTCTTT. Full variable domain (rest looked up from reference TRBV11-2 and TRBJ1-1): EAGVAQSPRYKIIEKRQSVAFWCNPISGHATLYWYQQILGQGPKLLIQFQNNGVVDDSQLPKDRFSAERLKGVDSTLKIQPAKLEDSAVYLCASSSYPRWEGTEAFFGQGTRLTVV.

The sample holds many counts of this clonotype. This chain joins TRBV28 and TRBJ1-5, with 8 bases fitting TRBD1. Germline V CDR1 and CDR2: MDHEN, SYDVKM. This CDR3 contains 13 residues. V dropped 4 bases and J dropped 7; count of bases not matched to a gene: 3. CDR3 nucleotide sequence: TGTGCCAGCAGTTCCGACAGGGGACAGCCCCAGCATTTT. This gives the protein CASSSDRGQPQHF.

In its sample, this clonotype was seen a few times. This sequence joins TRBV7-9 and TRBJ2-1; no clear D gene. The CDR3 is 14 residues long. V was shortened by 8 bases and J by 6 bases, with 17 bases between the two germline ends. Germline CDR1 reads SEHNR; CDR2 reads FQNEAQ (reference sequence). The CDR3 spells CASPTSDFTNEQFF. In DNA, the CDR3 is TGTGCCAGCCCCACGAGCGACTTCACCAATGAGCAGTTCTTC.

This clonotype was detected many times. The V gene is TRBV20-1, the J gene TRBJ1-4; 10 bases map to TRBD1. V lost 6 bases and J lost 8; bases outside the gene matches: 3. Germline values: CDR1 DFQATT, CDR2 SNEGSKA (reference sequence). The CDR3 extends over 12 amino acids. The CDR3 protein is CSARTGGEKLFF. The CDR3 nucleotides read TGCAGTGCAAGGACAGGGGGAGAAAAACTGTTTTTT.

V gene TRBV5-1 combines with J gene TRBJ1-4; no clear D gene. CDR3 length: 16 residues. Between the trimmed V and J ends, which lost 0 bases and 2 bases, there was a span of 11 bases. Germline V CDR1 and CDR2: SGHRS, YFSETQ. The CDR3, as DNA: TGCGCCAGCAGCTTGGGTTCGACGGGGACTAATGAAAAACTGTTTTTT. Translation: CASSLGSTGTNEKLFF.

This sequence joins TRBV4-1 and TRBJ1-1; 8 bases match TRBD1. The CDR3 sequence is 15 residues long. Germline CDR1 is MGHRA and CDR2 is YSYEKL. After removal of 3 bases from V and 6 bases from J, the junction contained 9 bases not matched to a gene. CDR3 coding DNA: TGCGCCAGCAGCCAGGCAAACAGGGGGAAGGCTGAAGCTTTCTTT. It translates to CASSQANRGKAEAFF.

This chain links TRBV7-9 with TRBJ2-1; 10 nucleotides line up with TRBD1. The CDR3 runs to 15 residues. The junction had 9 bases not matched to a gene; V was cut back by 5 bases and J by 8 bases. Germline assignment: CDR1 SEHNR and CDR2 FQNEAQ (reference sequence). This chain's CDR3 is CASSLQTGGGDEQFF. In DNA, the CDR3 is TGTGCCAGCAGCCTCCAGACAGGGGGCGGTGATGAGCAGTTCTTC.

This clonotype has a handful of counts. The chain links TRBV5-1 to TRBJ2-2; 11 bases match TRBD1. The CDR3 is made up of 15 amino acids. Trimming took 2 bases from V and 6 from J; bases not matched to a gene: 3. Germline lookup yields CDR1 SGHRS and CDR2 YFSETQ. The CDR3 nucleotides are TGCGCCAGCAGCTTCTGGGACAGGGGGGCCGGGGAGCTGTTTTTT. Translating gives CASSFWDRGAGELFF.

The genes are TRBV7-2 and TRBJ2-1, with 12 nucleotides matching TRBD1. This CDR3 comprises 15 residues. The germline V gene encodes CDR1 SGHTA and CDR2 FQGNSA. V trimming: 5 bases; J trimming: 8 bases; junction bases outside the gene matches: 7. The DNA for the CDR3 is TGTGCCAGCAGCAGCCGGGACAGGGGGCCGTATGAGCAGTTCTTC. It yields the protein CASSSRDRGPYEQFF.

This clonotype was detected many times. J is TRBJ1-1 and V is TRBV25-1, with D unresolved. Germline CDR1 and CDR2: MGHDK and SYGVNS. The germline V and J ends were trimmed by 7 bases and 5 bases, with 8 bases remaining between them. This CDR3 has 11 amino acids. CDR3 bases: TGTGCCAGCACAGAAGGGACTGAAGCTTTCTTT. Translating gives CASTEGTEAFF.

The chain joins TRBV20-1 to TRBJ2-7, with unresolved D. Trimming removed 4 bases from V and 6 bases from J, with 16 bases in between. This CDR3 region has 13 residues. The germline gives CDR1 DFQATT, CDR2 SNEGSKA (reference sequence). The CDR3 region has the DNA TGCAGTGCTACAAATAGCCTGGGCCGCGAGCAGTACTTC. This sequence encodes CSATNSLGREQYF.

This sequence joins TRBV24-1 and TRBJ2-2; 9 bases are shared with TRBD2. Trimming removed 6 bases from V and 6 bases from J; junction bases left unmatched: 4. CDR3 length: 14 amino acids. Germline V gives CDR1 KGHDR, CDR2 SFDVKD. The chain's CDR3 is CATSSGRTSGELFF. CDR3 nucleotides: TGTGCCACCAGTAGCGGGAGGACCTCCGGGGAGCTGTTTTTT.

The chain combines TRBV12-3 or TRBV12-4 with TRBJ1-1; no reliable D call. The CDR3 has 14 residues. V was cut by 6 bases and J by 2 bases, with 13 bases left in between. CDR3: CASRLRRVNTEAFF. CDR3 nucleotides: TGTGCCAGCAGACTTCGCCGGGTCAACACTGAAGCTTTCTTT.